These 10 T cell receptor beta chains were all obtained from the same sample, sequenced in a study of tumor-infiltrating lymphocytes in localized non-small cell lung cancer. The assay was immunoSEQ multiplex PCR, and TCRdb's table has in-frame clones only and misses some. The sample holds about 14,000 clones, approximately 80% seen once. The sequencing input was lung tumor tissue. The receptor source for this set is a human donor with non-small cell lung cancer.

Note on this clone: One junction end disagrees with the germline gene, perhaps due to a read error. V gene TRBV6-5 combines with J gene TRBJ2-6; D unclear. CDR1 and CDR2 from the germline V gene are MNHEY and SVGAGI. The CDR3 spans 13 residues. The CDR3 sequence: CASTITGANVLTF. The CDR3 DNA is TGTGCCAGCACCATAACTGGAGCCAACGTCCTGACTTTC.

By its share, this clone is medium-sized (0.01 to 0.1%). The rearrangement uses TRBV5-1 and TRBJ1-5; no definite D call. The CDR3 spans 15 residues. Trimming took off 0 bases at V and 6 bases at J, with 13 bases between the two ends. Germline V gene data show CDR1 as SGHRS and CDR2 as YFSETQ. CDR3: CASSLDSGAGQPQHF. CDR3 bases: TGCGCCAGCAGCTTGGACAGCGGAGCAGGTCAGCCCCAGCATTTT.

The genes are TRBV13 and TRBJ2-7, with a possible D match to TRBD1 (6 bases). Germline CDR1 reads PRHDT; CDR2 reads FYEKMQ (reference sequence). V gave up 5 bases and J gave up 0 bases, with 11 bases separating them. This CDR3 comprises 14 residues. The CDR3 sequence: CASSQTGSSYEQYF. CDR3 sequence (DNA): TGTGCCAGCAGCCAAACAGGGAGCTCCTACGAGCAGTACTTC.

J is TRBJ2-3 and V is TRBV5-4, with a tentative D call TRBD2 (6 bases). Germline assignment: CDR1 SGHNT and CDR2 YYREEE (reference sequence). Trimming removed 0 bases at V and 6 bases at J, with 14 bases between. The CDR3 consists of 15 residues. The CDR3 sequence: CASSLVAGSGDTQYF. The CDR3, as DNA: TGTGCCAGCAGCTTGGTGGCGGGAAGTGGGGATACGCAGTATTTT.

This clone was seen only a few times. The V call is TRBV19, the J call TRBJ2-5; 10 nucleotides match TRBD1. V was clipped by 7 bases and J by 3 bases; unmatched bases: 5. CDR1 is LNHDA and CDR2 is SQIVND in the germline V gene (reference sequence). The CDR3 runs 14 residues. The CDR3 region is CASIPGTGEETQYF. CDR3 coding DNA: TGTGCCAGTATCCCCGGGACAGGGGAAGAGACCCAGTACTTC.

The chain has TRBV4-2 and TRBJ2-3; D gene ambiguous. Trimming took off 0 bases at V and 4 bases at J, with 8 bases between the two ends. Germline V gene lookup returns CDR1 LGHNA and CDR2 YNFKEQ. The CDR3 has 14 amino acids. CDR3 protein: CASSQDLGPDTQYF. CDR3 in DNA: TGTGCCAGCAGCCAAGATCTCGGTCCAGATACGCAGTATTTT.

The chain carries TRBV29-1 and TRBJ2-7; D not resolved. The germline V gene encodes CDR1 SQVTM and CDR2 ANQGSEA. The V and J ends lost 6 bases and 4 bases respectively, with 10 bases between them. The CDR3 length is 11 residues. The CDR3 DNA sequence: TGCAGCGTCTCCCTATTTTACGAGCAGTACTTC. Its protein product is CSVSLFYEQYF.

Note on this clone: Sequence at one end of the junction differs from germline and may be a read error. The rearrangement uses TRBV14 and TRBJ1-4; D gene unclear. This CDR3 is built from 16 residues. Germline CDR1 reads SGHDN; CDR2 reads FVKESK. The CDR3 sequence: CASSQGGPGTNEKLFF. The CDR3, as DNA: TGTGCCAGCAGTCAAGGAGGACCTGGAACTAATGAAAAACTGTTTTTT.

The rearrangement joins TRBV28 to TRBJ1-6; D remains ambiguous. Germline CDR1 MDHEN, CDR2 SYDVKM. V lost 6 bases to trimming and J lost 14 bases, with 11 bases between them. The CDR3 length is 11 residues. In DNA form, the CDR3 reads TGTGCCAGCAGCACCAATCCCGCCCTCCACTTT. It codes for CASSTNPALHF.

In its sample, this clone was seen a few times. In nucleotides, the CDR3 is TGTGCCAGCAGCTTGGGGCATGATACGCAGTATTTT. Translating it yields CASSLGHDTQYF. The V call is TRBV11-2, the J call TRBJ2-3; D might be TRBD1 (5 bases). Trimming pared 3 bases from V and 6 bases from J, leaving 7 bases between. CDR3 length: 12 residues. Germline CDR1 is SGHAT and CDR2 is FQNNGV.